This TCR beta chain was obtained from a study of cytomegalovirus exposure and HLA in healthy donors. Despite likely unrecorded immune exposures, the donors were nominally healthy at the time of sampling. PCR primers comprised 60 Vbeta and 13 Jbeta primers. Libraries were prepared by immunoSEQ multiplex PCR; TCRdb keeps only in-frame clonotypes and omits some of them. This table holds more than 200,000 clones, around 80% found once. The V and J ends lost 2 bases and 11 bases respectively, with 18 bases between them. The length of the CDR3 is 13 residues. The germline CDR1 and CDR2 sequences are GTSNPN and SVGIG (reference sequence).

V and J are TRBV30 and TRBJ1-1; the D is unclear. The sequencing input was PBMCs. The receptor was derived from a man aged 40-49 years in good health and CMV-seronegative. This CDR3 is CAWSLGRGREAFF. The CDR3 nucleotides are TGTGCCTGGAGTCTCGGACGGGGTAGGGAGGCTTTCTTT.